A selection of T cell receptor beta chains follows, all from one sample in a study of cytomegalovirus exposure and HLA in healthy donors. Method: immunoSEQ multiplex PCR; TCRdb's copy keeps in-frame clones and lacks some. This sample yields hundreds of thousands of clones, of which 60% to 85% are seen a single time; around 16% belongs to the top ten. The specimen was PBMCs. These receptors all come from a man between 40 and 49 years old in good health and CMV-seronegative. Each CDR3 is given with its conserved first and last residue. The order of the fields is V gene, clone size, J gene, D gene, CDR3 DNA, CDR3 protein. The D gene is left open where the match is weak. Clone size appears in some rows only: once, few, many, or a class for an expanded clone.

V gene: TRBV6-1; clone size: NA; J gene: TRBJ1-1; D gene: TRBD1; CDR3 DNA: TGTGCCAGCAGAGGGGACAGTCAAGCTTTCTTT; CDR3 protein: CASRGDSQAFF
V gene: TRBV27; clone size: NA; J gene: TRBJ1-2; D gene: NA; CDR3 DNA: TGTGCCAGCAGTTTCGTTAACTATGGCTACACCTTC; CDR3 protein: CASSFVNYGYTF
V gene: TRBV27; clone size: NA; J gene: TRBJ2-7; D gene: NA; CDR3 DNA: TGTGCCAGCGGTACCTGGGGACTCAGAGGGTACGAGCAGTACTTC; CDR3 protein: CASGTWGLRGYEQYF
V gene: TRBV4-2; clone size: few; J gene: TRBJ2-7; D gene: TRBD2; CDR3 DNA: TGTGCCAGCAGGGAATCCGTCGGGACTAGCTCCTACGAGCAGTACTTC; CDR3 protein: CASRESVGTSSYEQYF
V gene: TRBV9; clone size: NA; J gene: TRBJ2-5; D gene: TRBD2; CDR3 DNA: TGTGCCAGCAGCGTAAGTCCAGCGGGGGGAAAAGAGACCCAGTACTTC; CDR3 protein: CASSVSPAGGKETQYF
V gene: TRBV2; clone size: NA; J gene: TRBJ2-2; D gene: TRBD1; CDR3 DNA: TGTGCCAGCCTGATAGAGGGGGCTGCCGGGGAGCTGTTTTTT; CDR3 protein: CASLIEGAAGELFF
V gene: TRBV5-6; clone size: once; J gene: TRBJ2-5; D gene: NA; CDR3 DNA: TGTGCCAGCAGCAAGGACAGCCAAGAGACCCAGTACTTC; CDR3 protein: CASSKDSQETQYF
V gene: TRBV6-6; clone size: NA; J gene: TRBJ1-4; D gene: NA; CDR3 DNA: TGTGCCAGCAGTTACGGGGGGGGGCTGGAGGAAAAACTGTTTTTT; CDR3 protein: CASSYGGGLEEKLFF
V gene: TRBV4-1; clone size: NA; J gene: TRBJ1-4; D gene: NA; CDR3 DNA: TGCGCCAGCAGCCAAGCGGGAGGTCAGAATGAAAAACTGTTTTTT; CDR3 protein: CASSQAGGQNEKLFF
V gene: TRBV6-1; clone size: NA; J gene: TRBJ1-2; D gene: NA; CDR3 DNA: TGTGCCAGCAGTGACCCCCGGGGGGGGCTAGTCTATGGCTACACCTTC; CDR3 protein: CASSDPRGGLVYGYTF
V gene: TRBV28; clone size: NA; J gene: TRBJ2-7; D gene: NA; CDR3 DNA: TGTGCCAGCAGTTTACTTGAGCGGTCCTACGAGCAGTACTTC; CDR3 protein: CASSLLERSYEQYF
V gene: TRBV30; clone size: NA; J gene: TRBJ1-5; D gene: NA; CDR3 DNA: TGTGCCTGGAGTGTAGCTTGGAATCAGCCCCAGCATTTT; CDR3 protein: CAWSVAWNQPQHF
V gene: TRBV18; clone size: NA; J gene: TRBJ1-1; D gene: NA; CDR3 DNA: TGTGCCAGCTCCCCATTTACGGGGGGCACTGAAGCTTTCTTT; CDR3 protein: CASSPFTGGTEAFF
V gene: TRBV11-2; clone size: NA; J gene: TRBJ2-3; D gene: NA; CDR3 DNA: TGTGCCAGCAGCTTACTCCTTAGCACAGATACGCAGTATTTT; CDR3 protein: CASSLLLSTDTQYF
V gene: TRBV7-9; clone size: NA; J gene: TRBJ1-4; D gene: TRBD1; CDR3 DNA: TGTGCCAGCACGGGACAGGGGGCGGCTAATGAAAAACTGTTTTTT; CDR3 protein: CASTGQGAANEKLFF
V gene: TRBV5-6; clone size: once; J gene: TRBJ1-2; D gene: NA; CDR3 DNA: TGTGCCAGCAGCTTAGGGGCCAGGAACTATGGCTACACCTTC; CDR3 protein: CASSLGARNYGYTF
V gene: TRBV27; clone size: NA; J gene: TRBJ1-2; D gene: TRBD1; CDR3 DNA: TGTGCCAGCAGGAGGGGGACAGGCGTCTATGGCTACACCTTC; CDR3 protein: CASRRGTGVYGYTF
V gene: TRBV9; clone size: NA; J gene: TRBJ2-2; D gene: NA; CDR3 DNA: TGTGCCAGCAGCTCCCGTGGAGACTCCTCATGGACCGGGGAGCTGTTTTTT; CDR3 protein: CASSSRGDSSWTGELFF
V gene: TRBV13; clone size: NA; J gene: TRBJ1-1; D gene: NA; CDR3 DNA: TGTGCCAGCAGCATGGGGGGGCTACTAGAGCCTTTCTTT; CDR3 protein: CASSMGGLLEPFF
V gene: TRBV5-5; clone size: NA; J gene: TRBJ1-1; D gene: NA; CDR3 DNA: TGTGCCAGCAGCCTCGACATGAACACTGAAGCTTTCTTT; CDR3 protein: CASSLDMNTEAFF
V gene: TRBV5-6; clone size: once; J gene: TRBJ1-1; D gene: TRBD1; CDR3 DNA: TGTGCCAGCAGCTTCGGGACAGGGAGTACTGAAGCTTTCTTT; CDR3 protein: CASSFGTGSTEAFF
V gene: TRBV13; clone size: few; J gene: TRBJ2-7; D gene: TRBD2; CDR3 DNA: TGTGCCAGCAGCGGGCGGACTAGCGGAGGCGAGCAGTACTTC; CDR3 protein: CASSGRTSGGEQYF
V gene: TRBV13; clone size: NA; J gene: TRBJ2-7; D gene: TRBD2; CDR3 DNA: TGTGCCAGCAGCTTCCCCCGTAGCGGGGGGGCCTACGAGCAGTACTTC; CDR3 protein: CASSFPRSGGAYEQYF
V gene: TRBV9; clone size: NA; J gene: TRBJ2-1; D gene: TRBD2; CDR3 DNA: TGTGCCAGCAGCGTAGCGCGGGAGGGTTCCTACAATGAGCAGTTCTTC; CDR3 protein: CASSVAREGSYNEQFF
V gene: TRBV15; clone size: NA; J gene: TRBJ2-7; D gene: NA; CDR3 DNA: TGTGCCACCAGCAGAGGTGACAGATCCTACGAGCAGTACTTC; CDR3 protein: CATSRGDRSYEQYF
V gene: TRBV21-1; clone size: NA; J gene: TRBJ1-5; D gene: NA; CDR3 DNA: TGTGCCAGCAGCAAAGGGGGGGGTTTGGGCAATCAGCCCCAGCATTTT; CDR3 protein: CASSKGGGLGNQPQHF
V gene: TRBV19; clone size: NA; J gene: TRBJ2-1; D gene: TRBD2; CDR3 DNA: TGTGCCAGTAGTATGCGACTAGCGGTGTATGAGCAGTTCTTC; CDR3 protein: CASSMRLAVYEQFF
V gene: TRBV2; clone size: NA; J gene: TRBJ2-1; D gene: TRBD2; CDR3 DNA: TGTGCCAGCAGTGCCTTGGGGCGGGGGGCCTACAATGAGCAGTTCTTC; CDR3 protein: CASSALGRGAYNEQFF
V gene: TRBV7-6; clone size: few; J gene: TRBJ2-3; D gene: NA; CDR3 DNA: TGTGCCAGCAGCTTAGGACTAGAGAAAGATACGCAGTATTTT; CDR3 protein: CASSLGLEKDTQYF
V gene: TRBV9; clone size: NA; J gene: TRBJ1-5; D gene: NA; CDR3 DNA: TGTGCCAGCAGCCCCAGAAATCAGCCCCAGCATTTT; CDR3 protein: CASSPRNQPQHF
V gene: TRBV18; clone size: NA; J gene: TRBJ2-1; D gene: NA; CDR3 DNA: TGTGCCAGCTCACCCTTTGGGATTAGACAGAACATCTACAATGAGCAGTTCTTC; CDR3 protein: CASSPFGIRQNIYNEQFF
V gene: TRBV27; clone size: NA; J gene: TRBJ2-1; D gene: TRBD2; CDR3 DNA: TGTGCCAGCAGGTCTAGCGGGAGCAATGAGCAGTTCTTC; CDR3 protein: CASRSSGSNEQFF
V gene: TRBV7-2; clone size: NA; J gene: TRBJ2-3; D gene: NA; CDR3 DNA: TGTGCCAGCAGCCCGTCAGAGCGTACGCAGTATTTT; CDR3 protein: CASSPSERTQYF
V gene: TRBV30; clone size: NA; J gene: TRBJ2-7; D gene: TRBD1; CDR3 DNA: TGTGCCGGAGCCAGCAAGGACAGGGGCCACGAGCAGTACTTC; CDR3 protein: CAGASKDRGHEQYF
V gene: TRBV9; clone size: NA; J gene: TRBJ2-1; D gene: NA; CDR3 DNA: TGTGCCAGCAGCCCGCCCGTAGGGGCTGGAAATGAGCAGTTCTTC; CDR3 protein: CASSPPVGAGNEQFF
V gene: TRBV16; clone size: NA; J gene: TRBJ2-7; D gene: NA; CDR3 DNA: TGTGCCAGCAGCCAAGCGGGCCGCTCCTACGAGCAGTACTTC; CDR3 protein: CASSQAGRSYEQYF
V gene: TRBV23-1; clone size: NA; J gene: TRBJ1-2; D gene: TRBD1; CDR3 DNA: TGCGCCAGCAGTCAGCCCTCACGACAGGGAAATAATGGCTACACCTTC; CDR3 protein: CASSQPSRQGNNGYTF
V gene: TRBV5-4; clone size: NA; J gene: TRBJ1-1; D gene: NA; CDR3 DNA: TGTGCCAGCAGCCCGGCCGGGGATACTGAAGCTTTCTTT; CDR3 protein: CASSPAGDTEAFF
V gene: TRBV21-1; clone size: NA; J gene: TRBJ2-2; D gene: NA; CDR3 DNA: TGTGCCAGCAGCAGACTAGCGGAGAGGATTACCGGGGAGCTGTTTTTT; CDR3 protein: CASSRLAERITGELFF
V gene: TRBV18; clone size: few; J gene: TRBJ1-1; D gene: NA; CDR3 DNA: TGTGCCAGCTTCTTTGGGGGGGACGCTGAAGCTTTCTTT; CDR3 protein: CASFFGGDAEAFF
V gene: TRBV7-2; clone size: NA; J gene: TRBJ1-4; D gene: TRBD1; CDR3 DNA: TGTGCCAGCAGCCTATCCGGGACAGGGGGCGAAAAACTGTTTTTT; CDR3 protein: CASSLSGTGGEKLFF
V gene: TRBV4-1; clone size: NA; J gene: TRBJ2-1; D gene: TRBD2; CDR3 DNA: TGCGCCAGCAGCCAAGATTCGGGACTAGGAAAGCAGTTCTTC; CDR3 protein: CASSQDSGLGKQFF
V gene: TRBV5-1; clone size: NA; J gene: TRBJ1-1; D gene: NA; CDR3 DNA: TGCGCCAGCAGCTTGGGGGAGACCACTGAAGCTTTCTTT; CDR3 protein: CASSLGETTEAFF
V gene: TRBV6-6; clone size: NA; J gene: TRBJ2-1; D gene: NA; CDR3 DNA: TGTGCCAGCAGTTACTCGTATAATGAGCAGTTCTTC; CDR3 protein: CASSYSYNEQFF
V gene: TRBV6-5; clone size: NA; J gene: TRBJ2-3; D gene: TRBD2; CDR3 DNA: TGTGCCAGCAGTTCCCGGGAGGGTCGAGATACGCAGTATTTT; CDR3 protein: CASSSREGRDTQYF
V gene: TRBV29-1; clone size: NA; J gene: TRBJ1-2; D gene: NA; CDR3 DNA: TGCAGCGTCTGGGACTGGGGCGAAACTAACTATGGCTACACCTTC; CDR3 protein: CSVWDWGETNYGYTF
V gene: TRBV29-1; clone size: NA; J gene: TRBJ2-1; D gene: NA; CDR3 DNA: TGCAGCGTCACGTCCCGGGTCTACAATGAGCAGTTCTTC; CDR3 protein: CSVTSRVYNEQFF
V gene: TRBV19; clone size: NA; J gene: TRBJ1-4; D gene: TRBD1; CDR3 DNA: TGTGCCAGTAGTTGGACAGGAACTAATGAAAAACTGTTTTTT; CDR3 protein: CASSWTGTNEKLFF
V gene: TRBV28; clone size: NA; J gene: TRBJ2-6; D gene: TRBD1; CDR3 DNA: TGTGCCAGCAGTTTATATGGGACAGGGGCTGGGGCCAACGTCCTGACTTTC; CDR3 protein: CASSLYGTGAGANVLTF
V gene: TRBV6-5; clone size: NA; J gene: TRBJ2-7; D gene: TRBD1; CDR3 DNA: TGTGCCAGCAGTTACGGTAGGGGGCAGGTCGAGCAGTACTTC; CDR3 protein: CASSYGRGQVEQYF
V gene: TRBV28; clone size: few; J gene: TRBJ2-3; D gene: TRBD1; CDR3 DNA: TGTGCCAGTACCCGACAGGGAACAGATACGCAGTATTTT; CDR3 protein: CASTRQGTDTQYF
V gene: TRBV10-3; clone size: NA; J gene: TRBJ2-7; D gene: NA; CDR3 DNA: TGTGCCATCAGTGAAAGGGGGAGTGGTAACTACGAGCAGTACTTC; CDR3 protein: CAISERGSGNYEQYF
V gene: TRBV4-1; clone size: few; J gene: TRBJ1-1; D gene: TRBD1; CDR3 DNA: TGCGCCAGCAGCCAAGCCCAGGGGGGGAACACTGAAGCTTTCTTT; CDR3 protein: CASSQAQGGNTEAFF
V gene: TRBV7-7; clone size: NA; J gene: TRBJ2-3; D gene: TRBD2; CDR3 DNA: TGTGCCAGCAGCTTGCAGCGGGGTGATACGCAGTATTTT; CDR3 protein: CASSLQRGDTQYF
V gene: TRBV6-1; clone size: NA; J gene: TRBJ2-7; D gene: TRBD1; CDR3 DNA: TGTGCCAGCAGTGAATTTAGGACAGGGGGCACCTACGAGCAGTACTTC; CDR3 protein: CASSEFRTGGTYEQYF